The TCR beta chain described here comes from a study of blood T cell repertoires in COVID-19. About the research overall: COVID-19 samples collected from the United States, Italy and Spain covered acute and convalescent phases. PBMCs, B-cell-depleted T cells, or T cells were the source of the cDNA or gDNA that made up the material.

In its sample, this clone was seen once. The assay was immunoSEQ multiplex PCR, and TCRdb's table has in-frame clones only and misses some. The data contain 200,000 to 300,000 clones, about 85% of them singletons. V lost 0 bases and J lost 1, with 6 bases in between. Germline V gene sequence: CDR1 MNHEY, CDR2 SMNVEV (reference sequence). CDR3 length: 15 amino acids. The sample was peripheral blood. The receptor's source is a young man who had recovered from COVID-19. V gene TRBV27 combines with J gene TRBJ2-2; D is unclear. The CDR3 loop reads CASSLSPRNTGELFF. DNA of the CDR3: TGTGCCAGCAGTTTATCTCCCAGGAACACCGGGGAGCTGTTTTTT.